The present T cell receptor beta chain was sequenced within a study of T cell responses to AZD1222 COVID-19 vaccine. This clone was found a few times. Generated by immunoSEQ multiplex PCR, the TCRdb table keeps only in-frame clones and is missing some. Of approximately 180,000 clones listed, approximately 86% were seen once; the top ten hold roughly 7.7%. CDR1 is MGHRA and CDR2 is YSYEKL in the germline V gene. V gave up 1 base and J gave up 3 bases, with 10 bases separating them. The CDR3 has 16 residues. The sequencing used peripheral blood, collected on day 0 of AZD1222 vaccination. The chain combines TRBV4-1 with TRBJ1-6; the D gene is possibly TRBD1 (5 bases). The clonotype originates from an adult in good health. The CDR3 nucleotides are TGCGCCAGCAGCCAAGCGTGGGGGGACTATAATTCACCCCTCCACTTT. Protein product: CASSQAWGDYNSPLHF.